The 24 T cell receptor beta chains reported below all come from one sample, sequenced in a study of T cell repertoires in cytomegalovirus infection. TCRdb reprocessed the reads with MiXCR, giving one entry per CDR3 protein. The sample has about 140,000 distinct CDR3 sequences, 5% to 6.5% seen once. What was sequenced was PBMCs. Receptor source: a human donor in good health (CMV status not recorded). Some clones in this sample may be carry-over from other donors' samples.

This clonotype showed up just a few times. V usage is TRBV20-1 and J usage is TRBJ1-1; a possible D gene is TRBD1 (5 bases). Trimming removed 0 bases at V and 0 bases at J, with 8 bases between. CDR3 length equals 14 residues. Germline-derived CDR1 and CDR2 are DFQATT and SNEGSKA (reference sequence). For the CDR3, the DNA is TGCAGTGCTAGAGATCAGGGTCTGAACACTGAAGCTTTCTTT. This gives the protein CSARDQGLNTEAFF.

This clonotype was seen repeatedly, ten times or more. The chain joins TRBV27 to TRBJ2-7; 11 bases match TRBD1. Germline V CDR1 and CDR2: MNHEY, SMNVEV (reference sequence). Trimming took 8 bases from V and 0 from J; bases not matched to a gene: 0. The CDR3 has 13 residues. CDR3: CASGQGASYEQYF. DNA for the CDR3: TGTGCCAGCGGACAGGGGGCCTCCTACGAGCAGTACTTC.

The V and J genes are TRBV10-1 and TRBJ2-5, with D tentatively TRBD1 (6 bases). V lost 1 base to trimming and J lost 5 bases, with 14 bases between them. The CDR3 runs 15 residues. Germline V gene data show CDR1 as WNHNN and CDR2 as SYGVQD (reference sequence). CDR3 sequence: CASSEYGRGLETQYF. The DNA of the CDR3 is TGCGCCAGCAGTGAGTACGGCAGGGGATTGGAGACCCAGTACTTC.

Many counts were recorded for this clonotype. The CDR3 DNA reads as TGTGCCAGCAGTGGGGGACAGACCCTAGTCTATGGCTACACCTTC. The encoded protein is CASSGGQTLVYGYTF. The gene calls are TRBV25-1 and TRBJ1-2; 7 bases agree with TRBD1. CDR3 size: 15 residues. Germline CDR1 is MGHDK and CDR2 is SYGVNS. Unmatched junction bases numbered 9, after V lost 4 bases and J lost 4 bases.

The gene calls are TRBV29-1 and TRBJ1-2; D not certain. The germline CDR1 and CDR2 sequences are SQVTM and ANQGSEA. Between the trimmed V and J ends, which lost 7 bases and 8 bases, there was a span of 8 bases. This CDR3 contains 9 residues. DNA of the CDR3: TGCAGCGAATCGGGAGGCTACACCTTC. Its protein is CSESGGYTF.

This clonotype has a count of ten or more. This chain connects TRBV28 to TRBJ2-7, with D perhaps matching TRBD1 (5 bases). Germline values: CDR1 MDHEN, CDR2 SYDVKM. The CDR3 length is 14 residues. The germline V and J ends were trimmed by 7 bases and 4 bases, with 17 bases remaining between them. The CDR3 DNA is TGTGCCAGCACCGATAGGGGCAGGGCTTACGAGCAGTACTTC. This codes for CASTDRGRAYEQYF.

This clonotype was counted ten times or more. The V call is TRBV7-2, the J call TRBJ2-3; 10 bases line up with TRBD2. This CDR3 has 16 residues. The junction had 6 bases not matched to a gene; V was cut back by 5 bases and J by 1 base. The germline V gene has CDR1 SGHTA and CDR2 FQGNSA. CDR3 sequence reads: CASSPGLATGTDTQYF. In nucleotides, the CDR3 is TGTGCCAGCAGCCCGGGACTAGCGACCGGCACAGATACGCAGTATTTT.

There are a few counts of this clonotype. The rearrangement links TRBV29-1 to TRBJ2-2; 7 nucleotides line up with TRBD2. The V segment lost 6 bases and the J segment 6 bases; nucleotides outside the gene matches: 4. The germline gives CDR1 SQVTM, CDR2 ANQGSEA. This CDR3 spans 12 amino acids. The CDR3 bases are TGCAGCGTCGGTGGGGGGGCCGGGGAGCTGTTTTTT. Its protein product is CSVGGGAGELFF.

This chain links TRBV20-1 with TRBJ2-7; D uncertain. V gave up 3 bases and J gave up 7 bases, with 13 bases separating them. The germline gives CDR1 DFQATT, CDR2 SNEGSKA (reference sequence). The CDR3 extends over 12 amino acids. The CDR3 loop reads CSARNQDGEQYF. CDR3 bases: TGCAGTGCTAGGAATCAGGACGGGGAGCAGTACTTC.

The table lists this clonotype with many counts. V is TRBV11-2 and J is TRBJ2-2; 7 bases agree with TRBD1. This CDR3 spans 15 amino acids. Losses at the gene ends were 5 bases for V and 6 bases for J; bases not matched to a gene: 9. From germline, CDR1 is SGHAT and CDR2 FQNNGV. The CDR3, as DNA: TGTGCCAGCAGCCCCGACAGGGTCCTAGCCGGGGAGCTGTTTTTT. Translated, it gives CASSPDRVLAGELFF.

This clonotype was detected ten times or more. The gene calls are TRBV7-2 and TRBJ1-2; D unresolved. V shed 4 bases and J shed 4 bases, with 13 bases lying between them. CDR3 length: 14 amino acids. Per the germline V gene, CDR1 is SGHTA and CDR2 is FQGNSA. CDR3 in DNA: TGTGCCAGCAGCTCGTCGGGGAGTTCCTATGGCTACACCTTC. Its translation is CASSSSGSSYGYTF.

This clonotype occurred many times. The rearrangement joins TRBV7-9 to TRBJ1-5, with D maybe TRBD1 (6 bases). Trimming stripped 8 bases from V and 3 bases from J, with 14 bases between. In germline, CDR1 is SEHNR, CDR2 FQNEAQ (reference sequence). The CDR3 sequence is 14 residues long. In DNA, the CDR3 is TGTGCCAGCGGCCCGGACAGCATCAATCAGCCCCAGCATTTT. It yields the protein CASGPDSINQPQHF.

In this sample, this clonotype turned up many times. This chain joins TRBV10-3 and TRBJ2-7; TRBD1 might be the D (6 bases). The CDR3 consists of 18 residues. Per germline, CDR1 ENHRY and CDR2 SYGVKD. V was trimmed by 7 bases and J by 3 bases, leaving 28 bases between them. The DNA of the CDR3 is TGTGCCATCATGAGCAGACTTACAGTGGGGGCAAAAAGCTACGAGCAGTACTTC. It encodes CAIMSRLTVGAKSYEQYF.

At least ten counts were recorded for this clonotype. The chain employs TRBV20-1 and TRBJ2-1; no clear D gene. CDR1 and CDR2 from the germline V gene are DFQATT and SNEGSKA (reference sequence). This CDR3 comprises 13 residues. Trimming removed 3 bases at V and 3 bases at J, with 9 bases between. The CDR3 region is CSASETHYNEQFF. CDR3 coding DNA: TGCAGTGCTAGCGAGACCCACTACAATGAGCAGTTCTTC.

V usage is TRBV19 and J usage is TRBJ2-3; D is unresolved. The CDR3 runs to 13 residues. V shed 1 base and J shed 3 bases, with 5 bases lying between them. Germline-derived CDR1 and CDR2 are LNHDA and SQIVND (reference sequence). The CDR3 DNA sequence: TGTGCCAGTAGTATAGGGGTAACAGATACGCAGTATTTT. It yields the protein CASSIGVTDTQYF. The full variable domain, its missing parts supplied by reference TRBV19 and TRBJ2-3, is DGGITQSPKYLFRKEGQNVTLSCEQNLNHDAMYWYRQDPGQGLRLIYYSQIVNDFQKGDIAEGYSVSREKKESFPLTVTSAQKNPTAFYLCASSIGVTDTQYFGPGTRLTVL.

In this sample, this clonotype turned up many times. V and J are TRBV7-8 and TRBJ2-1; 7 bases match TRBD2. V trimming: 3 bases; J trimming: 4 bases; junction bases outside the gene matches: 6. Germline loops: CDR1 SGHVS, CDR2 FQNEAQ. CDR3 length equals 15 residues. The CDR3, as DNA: TGTGCCAGCAGCTTCGCCAGCGGGGCGTACAATGAGCAGTTCTTC. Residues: CASSFASGAYNEQFF. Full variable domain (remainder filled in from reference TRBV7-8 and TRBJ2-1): GAGVSQSPRYKVAKRGQDVALRCDPISGHVSLFWYQQALGQGPEFLTYFQNEAQLDKSGLPSDRFFAERPEGSVSTLKIQRTQQEDSAVYLCASSFASGAYNEQFFGPGTRLTVL.

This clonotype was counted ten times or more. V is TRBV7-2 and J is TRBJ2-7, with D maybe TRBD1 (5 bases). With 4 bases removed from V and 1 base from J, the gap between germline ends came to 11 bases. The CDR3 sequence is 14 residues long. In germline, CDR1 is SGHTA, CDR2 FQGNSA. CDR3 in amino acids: CASSSGHGSYEQYF. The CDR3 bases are TGTGCCAGCAGCTCTGGACACGGGTCCTACGAGCAGTACTTC.

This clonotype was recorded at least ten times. The DNA of the CDR3 is TGTGCCAGCAGCCTTAATAGGGGCTTGGGCTACGAGCAGTACTTC. Translation: CASSLNRGLGYEQYF. The gene calls are TRBV11-2 and TRBJ2-7; D perhaps matches TRBD1 (5 bases). Germline V gives CDR1 SGHAT, CDR2 FQNNGV. The germline V and J ends were trimmed by 5 bases and 3 bases, with 17 bases remaining between them. This CDR3 region has 15 residues.

Here the CDR3 DNA reads TGTGCCAGCACGGGTGGCTACAATGAGCAGTTCTTC. Protein: CASTGGYNEQFF. J is TRBJ2-1 and V is TRBV2; D not resolved. The germline V and J ends were trimmed by 7 bases and 3 bases, with 7 bases remaining between them. The length of the CDR3 is 12 residues. Germline CDR1 SNHLY, CDR2 FYNNEI.

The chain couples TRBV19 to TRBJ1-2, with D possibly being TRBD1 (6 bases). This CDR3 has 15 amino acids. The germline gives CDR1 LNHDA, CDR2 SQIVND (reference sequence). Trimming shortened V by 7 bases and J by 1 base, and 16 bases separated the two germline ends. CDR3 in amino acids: CASNIRQEINYGYTF. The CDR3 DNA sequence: TGTGCCAGTAACATCAGACAGGAGATTAACTATGGCTACACCTTC. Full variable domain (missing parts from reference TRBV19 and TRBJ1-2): DGGITQSPKYLFRKEGQNVTLSCEQNLNHDAMYWYRQDPGQGLRLIYYSQIVNDFQKGDIAEGYSVSREKKESFPLTVTSAQKNPTAFYLCASNIRQEINYGYTFGSGTRLTVV.

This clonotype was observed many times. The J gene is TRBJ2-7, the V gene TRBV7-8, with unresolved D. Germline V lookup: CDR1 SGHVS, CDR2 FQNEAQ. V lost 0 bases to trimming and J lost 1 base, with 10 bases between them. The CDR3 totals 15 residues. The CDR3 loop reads CASSLARMSSYEQYF. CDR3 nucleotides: TGTGCCAGCAGCTTAGCCAGGATGTCATCCTACGAGCAGTACTTC.

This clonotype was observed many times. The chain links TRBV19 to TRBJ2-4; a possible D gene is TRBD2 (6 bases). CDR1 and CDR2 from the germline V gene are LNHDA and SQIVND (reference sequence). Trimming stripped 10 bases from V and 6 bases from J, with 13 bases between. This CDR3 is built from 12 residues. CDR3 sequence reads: CATARGGNIQYF. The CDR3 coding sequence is TGTGCCACCGCGCGGGGCGGAAACATTCAGTACTTC.

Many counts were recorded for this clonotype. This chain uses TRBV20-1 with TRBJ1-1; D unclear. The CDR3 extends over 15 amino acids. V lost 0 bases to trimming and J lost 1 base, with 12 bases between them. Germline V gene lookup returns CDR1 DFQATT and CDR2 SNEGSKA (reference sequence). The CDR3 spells CSARDAPRPNTEAFF. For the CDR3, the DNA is TGCAGTGCTAGAGATGCTCCACGGCCGAACACTGAAGCTTTCTTT.

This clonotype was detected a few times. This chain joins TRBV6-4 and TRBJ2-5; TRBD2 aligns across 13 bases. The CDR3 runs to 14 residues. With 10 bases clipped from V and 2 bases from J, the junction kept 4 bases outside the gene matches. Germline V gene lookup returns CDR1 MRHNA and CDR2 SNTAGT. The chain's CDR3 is CATRLAGGQETQYF. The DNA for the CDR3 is TGTGCCACCCGACTAGCGGGGGGTCAAGAGACCCAGTACTTC.